This note documents a single T cell receptor beta chain sequence. The CDR3 spans 19 residues. Some clones are missing from TCRdb's copy, which holds only in-frame ones; the method was immunoSEQ multiplex PCR. The data hold hundreds of thousands of clones, with roughly 90% observed a single time. These data originate in a study of blood T cell repertoires in COVID-19. The source is a woman in her fifties or sixties with active or convalescent COVID-19. The chain is built from TRBV21-1 and TRBJ1-4; the D segment call TRBD1 is taken from the table without a DNA check. TRBV21-1 is marked as a pseudogene. The sample consisted of peripheral blood. Here the CDR3 DNA reads TGTGCCAGCCCCCAGACCTCGCAGGGCCCTTGTGCAACTAATGAAAAACTGTTTTTT. Protein product: CASPQTSQGPCATNEKLFF.